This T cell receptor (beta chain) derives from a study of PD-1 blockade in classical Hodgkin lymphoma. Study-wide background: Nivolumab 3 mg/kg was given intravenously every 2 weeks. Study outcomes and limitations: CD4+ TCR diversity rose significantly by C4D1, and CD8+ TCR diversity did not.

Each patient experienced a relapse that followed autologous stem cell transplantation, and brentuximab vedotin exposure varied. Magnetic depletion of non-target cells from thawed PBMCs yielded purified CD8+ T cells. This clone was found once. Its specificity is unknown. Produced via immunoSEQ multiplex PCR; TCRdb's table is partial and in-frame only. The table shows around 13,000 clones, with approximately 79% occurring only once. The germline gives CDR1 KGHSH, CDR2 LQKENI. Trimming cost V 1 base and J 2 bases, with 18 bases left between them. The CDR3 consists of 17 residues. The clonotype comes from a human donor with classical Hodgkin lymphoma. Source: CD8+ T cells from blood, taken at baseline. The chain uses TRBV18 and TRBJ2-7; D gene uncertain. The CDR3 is CASSPLGRHGPTYEQYF. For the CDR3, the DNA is TGTGCCAGCTCACCACTGGGCAGGCACGGGCCTACCTACGAGCAGTACTTC.